A selection of T cell receptor beta chains follows, all from one sample in a study of a mutant IDH1 vaccine in newly diagnosed glioma. For these receptors, no antigen is known. Assay used: immunoSEQ multiplex PCR; TCRdb lists only in-frame clones, some missing. This sample carries fewer than 35,000 clones, nearly 90% of them seen once, and the ten largest clones take less than 25%. The starting material was PBMCs, obtained from a glioma patient whose treatment included an IDH1 peptide vaccine. The receptors derive from a man between 18 and 29 years old with glioma. Both conserved end residues are part of each CDR3. A D gene is named only where the DNA matches it firmly. The listing skips clone size in some rows; elsewhere it reads once, few, many or a size class.

CDR3 DNA: TGTGCCAGCAGTCCCGACAGATCCAACGAAAAACTGTTTTTT; CDR3 protein: CASSPDRSNEKLFF; V gene: TRBV6-5; CDR3 length: 14; clone size: NA; D gene: NA; J gene: TRBJ1-4
CDR3 DNA: TGCGCCGCCAGCAAGGTTGGAGGGCATTTTACGCAGTATTTT; CDR3 protein: CAASKVGGHFTQYF; V gene: TRBV4-1; CDR3 length: 14; clone size: NA; D gene: NA; J gene: TRBJ2-3
CDR3 DNA: TGCGCCAGCAGCTCGGGACTAGCAAATCCCACCGGGGAGCTGTTTTTT; CDR3 protein: CASSSGLANPTGELFF; V gene: TRBV5-1; CDR3 length: 16; clone size: NA; D gene: TRBD2; J gene: TRBJ2-2
CDR3 DNA: TGTGCCTGGAGTGGCCCGAACTTATGGGATACGCAGTATTTT; CDR3 protein: CAWSGPNLWDTQYF; V gene: TRBV30; CDR3 length: 14; clone size: NA; D gene: NA; J gene: TRBJ2-3
CDR3 DNA: TGTGCCAGCAGCGACCCTAGGGATGGGGGGCCGGCAGATACGCAGTATTTT; CDR3 protein: CASSDPRDGGPADTQYF; V gene: TRBV9; CDR3 length: 17; clone size: NA; D gene: NA; J gene: TRBJ2-3
CDR3 DNA: TGTGCCAGCAGCATGCTAGCGGGGACCACAGATACGCAGTATTTT; CDR3 protein: CASSMLAGTTDTQYF; V gene: TRBV7-2; CDR3 length: 15; clone size: NA; D gene: TRBD2; J gene: TRBJ2-3
CDR3 DNA: TGCGCCAGCAGCCGAGGGCGCGAGCAGTACTTC; CDR3 protein: CASSRGREQYF; V gene: TRBV5-1; CDR3 length: 11; clone size: NA; D gene: NA; J gene: TRBJ2-7
CDR3 DNA: TGTGCCAGCAGTTTAGTGGGACTAGCGGGAGGTGAGCAGTACTTC; CDR3 protein: CASSLVGLAGGEQYF; V gene: TRBV27; CDR3 length: 15; clone size: NA; D gene: TRBD2; J gene: TRBJ2-7
CDR3 DNA: TGCGCCAGCAGACGGACAGGGGATGAAGCTTTCTTT; CDR3 protein: CASRRTGDEAFF; V gene: TRBV5-1; CDR3 length: 12; clone size: NA; D gene: TRBD1; J gene: TRBJ1-1
CDR3 DNA: TGTGCCTTGGAAGCTCGGGGCGAAGCTTTCTTT; CDR3 protein: CALEARGEAFF; V gene: TRBV30; CDR3 length: 11; clone size: NA; D gene: NA; J gene: TRBJ1-1
CDR3 DNA: TGTGCCACCAGCAGAGATCCAAAGGGAGATACGCAGTATTTT; CDR3 protein: CATSRDPKGDTQYF; V gene: TRBV15; CDR3 length: 14; clone size: NA; D gene: NA; J gene: TRBJ2-3
CDR3 DNA: TGTGCCAGCAGTCCCCGCGGAATTGTGATGAACACTGAAGCTTTCTTT; CDR3 protein: CASSPRGIVMNTEAFF; V gene: TRBV6-6; CDR3 length: 16; clone size: NA; D gene: NA; J gene: TRBJ1-1
CDR3 DNA: TGTGCCAGCAGTTCAGGGACTAGCGGGAAGCAGCAGTACTTC; CDR3 protein: CASSSGTSGKQQYF; V gene: TRBV6-5; CDR3 length: 14; clone size: NA; D gene: TRBD2; J gene: TRBJ2-7
CDR3 DNA: TGTGCCTGGAGTGCAGTGGGGACCAGGCAGCCCCAGCATTTT; CDR3 protein: CAWSAVGTRQPQHF; V gene: TRBV30; CDR3 length: 14; clone size: few; D gene: NA; J gene: TRBJ1-5
CDR3 DNA: TGTGCCAGCAGCTTCGGACAGGGGATTCACGAGCAGTACTTC; CDR3 protein: CASSFGQGIHEQYF; V gene: TRBV7-9; CDR3 length: 14; clone size: NA; D gene: TRBD1; J gene: TRBJ2-7
CDR3 DNA: TGTGCCAGCAGCTTGAGGCGGCAGGGAACAAACTATGGCTACACCTTC; CDR3 protein: CASSLRRQGTNYGYTF; V gene: TRBV5-6; CDR3 length: 16; clone size: NA; D gene: NA; J gene: TRBJ1-2
CDR3 DNA: TGTGCCAGCAGCAGGACAGCAAATAATGAAAAACTGTTTTTT; CDR3 protein: CASSRTANNEKLFF; V gene: TRBV6-5; CDR3 length: 14; clone size: NA; D gene: NA; J gene: TRBJ1-4
CDR3 DNA: TGTGCCAGTAGTATTTCTGGACTAGCGAAATACAATGAGCAGTTCTTC; CDR3 protein: CASSISGLAKYNEQFF; V gene: TRBV19; CDR3 length: 16; clone size: NA; D gene: TRBD2; J gene: TRBJ2-1
CDR3 DNA: TGCGCCAGCAGCTCCTGGAGCACAGATACGCAGTATTTT; CDR3 protein: CASSSWSTDTQYF; V gene: TRBV5-1; CDR3 length: 13; clone size: NA; D gene: NA; J gene: TRBJ2-3
CDR3 DNA: TGCAGTGCTGAGGAGGGCCCTGAAGCTTTCTTT; CDR3 protein: CSAEEGPEAFF; V gene: TRBV20-1; CDR3 length: 11; clone size: NA; D gene: NA; J gene: TRBJ1-1
CDR3 DNA: TGCGCCAGCACCCTCAGCGGGACCTCCTACGAGCAGTACTTC; CDR3 protein: CASTLSGTSYEQYF; V gene: TRBV5-1; CDR3 length: 14; clone size: NA; D gene: TRBD2; J gene: TRBJ2-7
CDR3 DNA: TGTGCCATCAGTGACCCAAGGCGGGGTTTAAATGAAAAACTGTTTTTT; CDR3 protein: CAISDPRRGLNEKLFF; V gene: TRBV10-3; CDR3 length: 16; clone size: NA; D gene: NA; J gene: TRBJ1-4
CDR3 DNA: TGTGCCATCAGTGAGCGAGGGACCGACCTATTTGGCTACACCTTC; CDR3 protein: CAISERGTDLFGYTF; V gene: TRBV10-3; CDR3 length: 15; clone size: NA; D gene: NA; J gene: TRBJ1-2
CDR3 DNA: TGTGCCAGCAGTGAATGGGGGATCTACGAGCAGTACTTC; CDR3 protein: CASSEWGIYEQYF; V gene: TRBV2; CDR3 length: 13; clone size: once; D gene: NA; J gene: TRBJ2-7
CDR3 DNA: TGTGCCTGGAGTTTTCTGGGTGTCTCTGGAAACACCATATATTTT; CDR3 protein: CAWSFLGVSGNTIYF; V gene: TRBV30; CDR3 length: 15; clone size: NA; D gene: NA; J gene: TRBJ1-3
CDR3 DNA: TGTGCCAGCAGTTCTCGGGACAGGGGGCTACCCGAAGCTTTCTTT; CDR3 protein: CASSSRDRGLPEAFF; V gene: TRBV6-5; CDR3 length: 15; clone size: NA; D gene: TRBD1; J gene: TRBJ1-1
CDR3 DNA: TGCGCCAGCAGCCCAGGATTCAATAGCGGGGAGCTGTTTTTT; CDR3 protein: CASSPGFNSGELFF; V gene: TRBV4-3; CDR3 length: 14; clone size: NA; D gene: NA; J gene: TRBJ2-2
CDR3 DNA: TGTGCCTGGAGTACGAACTCATATGGCTACACCTTC; CDR3 protein: CAWSTNSYGYTF; V gene: TRBV30; CDR3 length: 12; clone size: NA; D gene: NA; J gene: TRBJ1-2
CDR3 DNA: TGCGCCAGCAGCTTGGAGGCCGCGACGGGGCAAGAGACCCAGTACTTC; CDR3 protein: CASSLEAATGQETQYF; V gene: TRBV5-1; CDR3 length: 16; clone size: NA; D gene: NA; J gene: TRBJ2-5